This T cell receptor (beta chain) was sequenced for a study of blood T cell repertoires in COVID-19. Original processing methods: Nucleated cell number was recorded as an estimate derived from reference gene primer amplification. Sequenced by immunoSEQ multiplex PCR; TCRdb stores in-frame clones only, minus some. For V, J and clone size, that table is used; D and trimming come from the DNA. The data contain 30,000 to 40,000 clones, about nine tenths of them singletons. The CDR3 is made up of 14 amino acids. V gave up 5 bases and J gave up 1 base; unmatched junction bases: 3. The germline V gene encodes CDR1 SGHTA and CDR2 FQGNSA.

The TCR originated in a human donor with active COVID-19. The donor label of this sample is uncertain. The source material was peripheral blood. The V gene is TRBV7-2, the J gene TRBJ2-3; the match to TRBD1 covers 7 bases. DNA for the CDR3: TGTGCCAGCAGCCAGGACAGGCGCACAGATACGCAGTATTTT. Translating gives CASSQDRRTDTQYF.